The 30 T cell receptor beta chains below come from one sample, sequenced in a study of T cell responses to AZD1222 COVID-19 vaccine. Profiled with immunoSEQ multiplex PCR; TCRdb holds only in-frame clones, not every one. The sample includes about 140,000 clones, around nine tenths of them seen just once. This specimen was peripheral blood, taken 28 days after the second AZD1222 dose. These receptors came from an adult who received the AZD1222 COVID-19 vaccine.

V is TRBV6-1 and J is TRBJ1-2; possible D gene TRBD1, 5 bases. Deletions cut 3 bases from V and 6 bases from J, with 11 bases between. Germline assignment: CDR1 MNHNS and CDR2 SASEGT. This CDR3 contains 13 residues. CDR3 sequence reads: CASSDTGGNGYTF. The CDR3 nucleotides read TGTGCCAGCAGTGATACGGGGGGTAATGGCTACACCTTC.

The genes are TRBV7-9 and TRBJ2-7, with 15 bases matching TRBD2. With V trimmed by 8 bases and J by 2 bases, 7 bases remained unmatched. The CDR3 spans 16 residues. The V gene's germline CDR1 is SEHNR and CDR2 FQNEAQ (reference sequence). The CDR3 DNA follows: TGTGCCAGCGGTGGACTAGCGGGAGGGCGTGCCTACGAGCAGTACTTC. Its translation is CASGGLAGGRAYEQYF.

This clone was observed once. The CDR3 is CASKTSGGATYNEQFF. The DNA of the CDR3 is TGTGCCAGTAAGACTAGCGGGGGTGCTACCTACAATGAGCAGTTCTTC. The chain combines TRBV19 with TRBJ2-1; the match to TRBD2 covers 12 bases. From germline, CDR1 is LNHDA and CDR2 SQIVND (reference sequence). CDR3 length: 16 residues. V lost 7 bases to trimming and J lost 2 bases; unmatched junction nucleotides: 6.

The sample holds a few counts of this clone. V is TRBV27 and J is TRBJ1-5, with D possibly matching TRBD1 (6 bases). This CDR3 has 13 amino acids. V lost 5 bases, J lost 5 bases, and 10 bases lay in between. Germline V gene sequence: CDR1 MNHEY, CDR2 SMNVEV (reference sequence). The CDR3 sequence: CASSGGWDQPQHF. In DNA form, the CDR3 reads TGTGCCAGCAGTGGGGGCTGGGATCAGCCCCAGCATTTT.

The rearrangement links TRBV5-1 to TRBJ1-3; D not resolved. The CDR3 sequence is 12 residues long. Deletions cut 2 bases from V and 7 bases from J, with 7 bases between. CDR1 SGHRS and CDR2 YFSETQ come from the germline V gene. The CDR3 loop reads CASSFSGNTIYF. The CDR3 DNA follows: TGCGCCAGCAGCTTTAGTGGGAACACCATATATTTT.

V is TRBV5-1 and J is TRBJ2-3; D is possibly TRBD2 (6 bases). Per germline, CDR1 SGHRS and CDR2 YFSETQ. This CDR3 comprises 13 residues. Trimming pared 5 bases from V and 4 bases from J, leaving 11 bases between. DNA for the CDR3: TGCGCCAGCAGTCGGGACTCCGCAGATACGCAGTATTTT. Its protein product is CASSRDSADTQYF. Using reference TRBV5-1 and TRBJ2-3 for the parts outside the CDR3, the full variable domain is KAGVTQTPRYLIKTRGQQVTLSCSPISGHRSVSWYQQTPGQGLQFLFEYFSETQRNKGNFPGRFSGRQFSNSRSEMNVSTLELGDSALYLCASSRDSADTQYFGPGTRLTVL.

The chain combines TRBV2 with TRBJ2-5; either TRBD1 or TRBD2 may fit D (5 bases each). Germline V CDR1 and CDR2: SNHLY, FYNNEI. Between the trimmed V and J ends, which lost 7 bases and 4 bases, there was a span of 13 bases. The CDR3 totals 13 residues. The CDR3 nucleotides read TGTGCCAGCATCCGGGGCACCGGAGAGACCCAGTACTTC. This translates into CASIRGTGETQYF.

This chain connects TRBV28 to TRBJ2-2, with D maybe TRBD2 (6 bases). The CDR3 spans 14 residues. The germline V gene has CDR1 MDHEN and CDR2 SYDVKM. V was trimmed by 6 bases and J by 5 bases, leaving 13 bases between them. The CDR3 protein is CASRLPLATGELFF. CDR3 nucleotide sequence: TGTGCCAGCAGGCTCCCTCTAGCGACCGGGGAGCTGTTTTTT.

The chain is built from TRBV5-1 and TRBJ1-1; the match to TRBD1 covers 8 bases. The junction had 6 bases not matched to a gene; V was cut back by 7 bases and J by 4 bases. The germline V gene has CDR1 SGHRS and CDR2 YFSETQ. The CDR3 loop spans 13 amino acids. CDR3 nucleotide sequence: TGCGCCAGCGCAACAGGGGGTTCCACTGAAGCTTTCTTT. This codes for CASATGGSTEAFF.

This clone is classed as large (0.1 to 1%). The V gene is TRBV11-1, the J gene TRBJ1-1; 7 bases agree with TRBD1. Germline trimming cut 5 bases from V and 4 bases from J; bases unmatched to any gene: 7. From germline, CDR1 is SGHAT and CDR2 FQDESV (reference sequence). The CDR3 extends over 14 amino acids. The CDR3 spells CASSPGGTVTEAFF. In DNA form, the CDR3 reads TGTGCCAGCAGCCCAGGGGGGACTGTCACTGAAGCTTTCTTT.

The chain has TRBV12-3 or TRBV12-4 and TRBJ1-3, with no clear D. CDR3 length: 13 amino acids. The V and J ends lost 2 bases and 4 bases respectively, with 6 bases between them. The CDR3 is CASSLPGGNTIYF. CDR3 coding DNA: TGTGCCAGCAGTTTACCCGGGGGAAACACCATATATTTT.

The rearrangement uses TRBV4-2 and TRBJ2-1; 10 positions match TRBD2. V gave up 0 bases and J gave up 6 bases; unmatched junction bases: 14. The V gene's germline CDR1 is LGHNA and CDR2 YNFKEQ. The CDR3 is 19 amino acids. CDR3 nucleotide sequence: TGTGCCAGCAGCCAAGACGCAGCGGGGGGGCCTTTGTCATCCAATGAGCAGTTCTTC. Protein product: CASSQDAAGGPLSSNEQFF.

This clone was detected a few times. The rearrangement uses TRBV3-1 (or the pseudogene TRBV3-2) and TRBJ1-2; 10 bases align to TRBD1. Germline CDR1 and CDR2: LGHDT and YNNKEL (reference sequence). This CDR3 is built from 14 residues. V dropped 7 bases and J dropped 2; count of bases not matched to a gene: 4. CDR3 nucleotide sequence: TGTGCCAGCACCGGACAGGGGGTAAACTATGGCTACACCTTC. It specifies CASTGQGVNYGYTF.

The V and J genes are TRBV28 and TRBJ1-2; D unclear. The CDR3 sequence is 13 residues long. The germline V gene encodes CDR1 MDHEN and CDR2 SYDVKM. Trimming took 8 bases from V and 4 from J, leaving 14 bases between them. The CDR3 protein is CASGPTKVYGYTF. The CDR3, as DNA: TGTGCCAGCGGGCCGACGAAGGTCTATGGCTACACCTTC.

This rearrangement joins TRBV3-1 (or the pseudogene TRBV3-2) to TRBJ2-1, with TRBD2 matching 14 bases. The V gene end was trimmed by 4 bases and the J gene end by 0 bases; junction bases not matched to a gene: 8. Per germline, CDR1 LGHDT and CDR2 YNNKEL (reference sequence). CDR3 length equals 19 residues. CDR3 in amino acids: CASSRGLAGGLSSYNEQFF. CDR3 nucleotides: TGTGCCAGCAGCCGAGGACTAGCGGGAGGCCTCAGCTCCTACAATGAGCAGTTCTTC.

The chain is built from TRBV9 and TRBJ1-1, with D possibly TRBD1 on 5 matching bases. With 3 bases removed from V and 0 bases from J, the gap between germline ends came to 12 bases. Germline V lookup: CDR1 SGDLS, CDR2 YYNGEE. The CDR3 is made up of 15 amino acids. DNA for the CDR3: TGTGCCAGCAGCGCGCCCCAAGGGGTGAACACTGAAGCTTTCTTT. Translation gives CASSAPQGVNTEAFF.

This sequence joins TRBV2 and TRBJ1-2; possibly TRBD1 for D (5 bases). V gave up 8 bases and J gave up 4 bases, with 14 bases separating them. There are 13 residues in the CDR3. Germline V gives CDR1 SNHLY, CDR2 FYNNEI. In nucleotides, the CDR3 is TGTGCCAGCCGGGGGGAGTATTTCTATGGCTACACCTTC. It codes for CASRGEYFYGYTF.

The genes are TRBV7-3 and TRBJ2-3, with a weak D call TRBD2 (6 bases). The CDR3 length is 15 residues. The V and J ends lost 4 bases and 0 bases respectively, with 11 bases between them. CDR1 SGHTA and CDR2 FQGTGA come from the germline V gene. The CDR3 is CASSSFGGSTDTQYF. CDR3 bases: TGTGCCAGCAGCTCCTTCGGAGGGAGCACAGATACGCAGTATTTT.

The V gene is TRBV28, the J gene TRBJ1-5; D is undetermined. The V end was cut by 5 bases, the J end by 4 bases, with 3 bases between. This CDR3 is 11 amino acids long. Germline V gene sequence: CDR1 MDHEN, CDR2 SYDVKM. The CDR3 DNA is TGTGCCAGCAGTGTAAATCAGCCCCAGCATTTT. Amino acid sequence: CASSVNQPQHF.

The genes are TRBV7-2 and TRBJ1-5; possible D gene TRBD1, 6 bases. CDR1 and CDR2 (germline): SGHTA, FQGNSA. Trimming took 1 base from V and 8 from J, leaving 15 bases between them. The CDR3 totals 15 residues. The CDR3 DNA follows: TGTGCCAGCAGCTTAGTTTTCACAGGGTGGGAGCCCCAGCATTTT. Its protein product is CASSLVFTGWEPQHF.

The table lists this clone with a few counts. One end of the junction is discordant with germline, which a read error may explain. The chain combines TRBV6-1 with TRBJ2-7, with D unresolved. Germline CDR1 reads MNHNS; CDR2 reads SASEGT. The CDR3 loop spans 13 amino acids. DNA for the CDR3: TGTGCCAGCAGGGAAGAATTTTCCTACGAGCAGTACTTC. This codes for CASREEFSYEQYF.

This clone has only a few counts. The chain joins TRBV19 to TRBJ2-1; the match to TRBD2 covers 12 bases. Unmatched junction bases numbered 8, after V lost 5 bases and J lost 9 bases. The germline V gene has CDR1 LNHDA and CDR2 SQIVND (reference sequence). This CDR3 is 15 amino acids long. CDR3 bases: TGTGCCAGTAGTGCTAGCGGGGGGGCCTCTGGTGAGCAGTTCTTC. Protein sequence: CASSASGGASGEQFF. Full variable domain (rest looked up from reference TRBV19 and TRBJ2-1): DGGITQSPKYLFRKEGQNVTLSCEQNLNHDAMYWYRQDPGQGLRLIYYSQIVNDFQKGDIAEGYSVSREKKESFPLTVTSAQKNPTAFYLCASSASGGASGEQFFGPGTRLTVL.

The chain carries TRBV5-1 and TRBJ1-4; the D gene is possibly TRBD1 (6 bases). The CDR3 covers 14 residues. Germline CDR1 reads SGHRS; CDR2 reads YFSETQ. V was clipped by 7 bases and J by 3 bases, with 13 bases between them. The CDR3 loop is CASSEGGSNEKLFF. The CDR3 nucleotides are TGCGCCAGCTCCGAGGGGGGCTCTAATGAAAAACTGTTTTTT.

This clone was detected once. The sample has other DNA sequences that encode this CDR3 too. This chain uses TRBV5-1 with TRBJ2-3; D is unresolved. Looked up from germline, CDR1 is SGHRS and CDR2 is YFSETQ. CDR3 length: 13 amino acids. The V end was cut by 0 bases, the J end by 1 base, with 3 bases between. CDR3 nucleotide sequence: TGCGCCAGCAGCTTGGCCGGCACAGATACGCAGTATTTT. This gives the protein CASSLAGTDTQYF. Full variable domain (rest looked up from reference TRBV5-1 and TRBJ2-3): KAGVTQTPRYLIKTRGQQVTLSCSPISGHRSVSWYQQTPGQGLQFLFEYFSETQRNKGNFPGRFSGRQFSNSRSEMNVSTLELGDSALYLCASSLAGTDTQYFGPGTRLTVL.

This chain connects TRBV11-3 to TRBJ2-7, with 7 nucleotides matching TRBD1. The CDR3 is 14 amino acids. Per the germline V gene, CDR1 is SGHNT and CDR2 is YENEEA. Trimming at V came to 4 bases and at J to 10 bases, leaving 13 bases not matched to a gene. CDR3 sequence (DNA): TGTGCCAGCAGCTCACCCCGGGACAGCCCTTTTCAGTACTTC. This translates into CASSSPRDSPFQYF.

The chain carries TRBV6-5 and TRBJ2-7, with 10 bases identical to TRBD2. The CDR3 covers 15 residues. V shed 2 bases and J 1 base; nucleotides not matched to a gene: 2. Looked up from germline, CDR1 is MNHEY and CDR2 is SVGAGI. CDR3 residues: CASSYNSGGSYEQYF. For the CDR3, the DNA is TGTGCCAGCAGTTACAATAGCGGGGGGTCCTACGAGCAGTACTTC.

The chain employs TRBV28 and TRBJ1-2; 7 bases map to TRBD1. The CDR3 has 14 amino acids. Losses at the gene ends were 2 bases for V and 4 bases for J; bases not matched to a gene: 4. CDR1 is MDHEN and CDR2 is SYDVKM in the germline V gene. The CDR3 coding sequence is TGTGCCAGCAGTTTAAACAGGGGCACCTATGGCTACACCTTC. Its translation is CASSLNRGTYGYTF.

The chain couples TRBV21-1 to TRBJ2-5; the table calls TRBD2, which could not be checked here. TRBV21-1 is described as a pseudogene. This CDR3 spans 15 amino acids. CDR3 sequence: CASRSSGIKEETQYF. CDR3 in DNA: TGTGCCAGCAGGTCTAGCGGGATAAAGGAGGAGACCCAGTACTTC.

V and J are TRBV3-1 (or the pseudogene TRBV3-2) and TRBJ2-3, with TRBD2 as a possible D gene (7 bases). This CDR3 has 19 amino acids. The V end was cut by 1 base, the J end by 8 bases, with 28 bases between. Germline lookup yields CDR1 LGHDT and CDR2 YNNKEL (reference sequence). This CDR3 reads CASSQGNRLGGGPRVTQYF. CDR3 nucleotides: TGTGCCAGCAGCCAAGGGAACAGGCTTGGCGGGGGCCCCAGGGTTACGCAGTATTTT.

This chain joins TRBV7-3 and TRBJ2-2; the D is unclear. Germline V lookup: CDR1 SGHTA, CDR2 FQGTGA. The V and J ends lost 5 bases and 4 bases respectively, with 14 bases between them. There are 15 residues in the CDR3. In DNA form, the CDR3 reads TGTGCCAGCAGCCCAAACCCCTATTCCACCGGGGAGCTGTTTTTT. Residues: CASSPNPYSTGELFF.